The sequence of this T cell receptor beta chain was determined in a study of blood T cell repertoires in COVID-19. Study summary: The United States, Italy and Spain supplied acute and convalescent COVID-19 samples.

The CDR3 totals 16 residues. J gave up 2 bases and V 2 bases, and 7 bases lay outside the gene matches. The germline V gene has CDR1 LGHNA and CDR2 YSLEER. Sequencing used immunoSEQ multiplex PCR; TCRdb keeps in-frame clones, though not all of them. The sample has 150,000 to 200,000 clones, 80% to 90% seen once. The origin of this receptor is a man aged 50 to 60 with active or convalescent COVID-19. V gene TRBV4-3 combines with J gene TRBJ2-3; 7 bases map to TRBD2. The specimen sequenced was peripheral blood. CDR3 in DNA: TGCGCCAGCAGCCAATTTCGGGGAGGGTTCACAGATACGCAGTATTTT. Amino acids: CASSQFRGGFTDTQYF.